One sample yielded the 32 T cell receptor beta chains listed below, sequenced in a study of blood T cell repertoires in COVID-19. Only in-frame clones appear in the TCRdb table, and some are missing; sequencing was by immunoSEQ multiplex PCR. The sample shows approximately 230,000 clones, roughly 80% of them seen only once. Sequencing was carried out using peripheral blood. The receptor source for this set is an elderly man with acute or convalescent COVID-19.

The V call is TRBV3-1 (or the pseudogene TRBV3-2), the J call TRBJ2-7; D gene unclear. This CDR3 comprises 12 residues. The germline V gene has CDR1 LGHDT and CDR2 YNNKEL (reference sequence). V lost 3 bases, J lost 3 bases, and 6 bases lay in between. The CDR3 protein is CASSHPSYEQYF. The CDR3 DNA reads TGTGCCAGCAGCCACCCTAGCTACGAGCAGTACTTC.

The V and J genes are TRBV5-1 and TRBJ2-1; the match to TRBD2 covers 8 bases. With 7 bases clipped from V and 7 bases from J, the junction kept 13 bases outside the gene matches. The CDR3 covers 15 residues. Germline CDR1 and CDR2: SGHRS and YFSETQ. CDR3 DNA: TGCGCCAGCGGTCGGGGAGCGGGGGAGGCAAATGAGCAGTTCTTC. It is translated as CASGRGAGEANEQFF.

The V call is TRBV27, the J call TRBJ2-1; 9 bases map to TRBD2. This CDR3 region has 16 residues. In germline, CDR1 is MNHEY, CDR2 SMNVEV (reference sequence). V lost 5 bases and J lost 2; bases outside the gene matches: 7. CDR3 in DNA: TGTGCCAGCAGTCCCTCGGGCGGGAGGGCCTACAATGAGCAGTTCTTC. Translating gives CASSPSGGRAYNEQFF.

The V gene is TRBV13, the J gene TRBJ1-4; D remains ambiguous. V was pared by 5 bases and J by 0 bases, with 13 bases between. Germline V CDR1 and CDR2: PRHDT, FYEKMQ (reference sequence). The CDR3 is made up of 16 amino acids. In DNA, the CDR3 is TGTGCCAGCAGCGTGTTCCGACTTGCAACTAATGAAAAACTGTTTTTT. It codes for CASSVFRLATNEKLFF.

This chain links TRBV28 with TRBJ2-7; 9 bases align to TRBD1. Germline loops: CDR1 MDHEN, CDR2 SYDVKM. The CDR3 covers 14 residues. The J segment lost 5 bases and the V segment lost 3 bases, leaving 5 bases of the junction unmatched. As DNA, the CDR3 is TGTGCCAGCAGTTTTACAGACAGGGGGAACGAGCAGTACTTC. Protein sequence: CASSFTDRGNEQYF.

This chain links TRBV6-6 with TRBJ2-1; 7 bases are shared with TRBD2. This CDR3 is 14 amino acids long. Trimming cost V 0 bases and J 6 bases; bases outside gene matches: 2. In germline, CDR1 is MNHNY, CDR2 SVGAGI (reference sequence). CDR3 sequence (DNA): TGTGCCAGCAGTTACTCCGGGACTATCAATGAGCAGTTCTTC. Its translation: CASSYSGTINEQFF.

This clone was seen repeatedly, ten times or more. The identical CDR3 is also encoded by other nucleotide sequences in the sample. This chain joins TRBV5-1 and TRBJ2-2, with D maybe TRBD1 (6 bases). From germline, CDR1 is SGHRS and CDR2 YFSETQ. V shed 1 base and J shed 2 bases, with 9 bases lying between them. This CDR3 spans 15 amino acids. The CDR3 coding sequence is TGCGCCAGCAGCTTGCGACAGGACAACACCGGGGAGCTGTTTTTT. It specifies CASSLRQDNTGELFF.

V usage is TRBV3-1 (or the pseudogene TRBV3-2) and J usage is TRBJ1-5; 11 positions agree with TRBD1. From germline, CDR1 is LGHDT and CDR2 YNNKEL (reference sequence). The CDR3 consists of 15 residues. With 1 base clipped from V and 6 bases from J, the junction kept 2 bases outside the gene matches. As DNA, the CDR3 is TGTGCCAGCAGCCAAGGGACAGGGGGCATTCAGCCCCAGCATTTT. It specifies CASSQGTGGIQPQHF.

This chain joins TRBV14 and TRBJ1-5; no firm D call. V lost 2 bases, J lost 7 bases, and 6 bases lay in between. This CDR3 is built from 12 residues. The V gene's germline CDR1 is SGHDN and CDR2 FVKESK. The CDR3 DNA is TGTGCCAGCAGCCAACTCGGGCAGCCCCAGCATTTT. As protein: CASSQLGQPQHF.

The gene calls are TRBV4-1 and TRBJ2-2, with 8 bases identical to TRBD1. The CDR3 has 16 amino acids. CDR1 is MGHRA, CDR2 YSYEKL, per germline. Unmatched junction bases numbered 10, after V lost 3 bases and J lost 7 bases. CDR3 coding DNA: TGCGCCAGCAGCCAGGCAACAGGGGGAAAAATCGGGGAGCTGTTTTTT. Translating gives CASSQATGGKIGELFF.

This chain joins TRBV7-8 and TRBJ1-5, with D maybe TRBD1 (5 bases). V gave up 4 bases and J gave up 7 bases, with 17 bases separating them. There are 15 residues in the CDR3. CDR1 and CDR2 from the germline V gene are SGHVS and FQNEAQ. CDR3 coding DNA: TGTGCCAGCAGCTCGGGGGGGACCCAGCGGCAGCCCCAGCATTTT. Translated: CASSSGGTQRQPQHF.

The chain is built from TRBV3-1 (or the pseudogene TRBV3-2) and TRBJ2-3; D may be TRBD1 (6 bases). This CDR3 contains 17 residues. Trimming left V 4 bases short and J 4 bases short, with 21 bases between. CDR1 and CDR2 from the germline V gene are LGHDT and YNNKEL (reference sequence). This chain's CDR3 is CASSRGRNRALPDTQYF. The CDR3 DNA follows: TGTGCCAGCAGCCGAGGACGTAACAGGGCACTTCCAGATACGCAGTATTTT.

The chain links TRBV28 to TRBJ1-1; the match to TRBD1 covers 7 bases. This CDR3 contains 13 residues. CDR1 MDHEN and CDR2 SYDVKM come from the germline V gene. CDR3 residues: CAGRGQENTEAFF. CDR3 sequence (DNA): TGTGCTGGCCGCGGACAGGAGAACACTGAAGCTTTCTTT.

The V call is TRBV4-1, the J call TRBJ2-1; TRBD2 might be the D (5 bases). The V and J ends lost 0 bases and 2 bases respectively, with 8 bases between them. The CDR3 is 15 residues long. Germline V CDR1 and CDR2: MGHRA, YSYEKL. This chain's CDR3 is CASSQESGTYNEQFF. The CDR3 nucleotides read TGCGCCAGCAGCCAAGAGTCGGGAACCTACAATGAGCAGTTCTTC.

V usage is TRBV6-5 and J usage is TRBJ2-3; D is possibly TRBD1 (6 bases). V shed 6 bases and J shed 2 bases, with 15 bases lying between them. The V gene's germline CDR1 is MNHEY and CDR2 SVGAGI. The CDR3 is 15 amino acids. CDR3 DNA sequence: TGTGCCAGCAGCTCAGGACAGCGACTCACAGATACGCAGTATTTT. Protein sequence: CASSSGQRLTDTQYF.

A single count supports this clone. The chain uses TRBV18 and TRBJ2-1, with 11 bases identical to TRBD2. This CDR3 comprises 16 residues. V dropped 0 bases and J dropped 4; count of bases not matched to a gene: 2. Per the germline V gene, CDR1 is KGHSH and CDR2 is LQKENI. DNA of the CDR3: TGTGCCAGCTCACCACCGGGACTAGCGGTATACAATGAGCAGTTCTTC. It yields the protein CASSPPGLAVYNEQFF.

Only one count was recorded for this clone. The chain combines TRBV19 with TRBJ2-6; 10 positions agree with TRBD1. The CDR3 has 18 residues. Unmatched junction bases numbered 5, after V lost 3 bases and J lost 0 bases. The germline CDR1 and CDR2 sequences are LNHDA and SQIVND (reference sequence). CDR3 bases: TGTGCCAGTAGTATTCGGGACAGGGGTTTCTCTGGGGCCAACGTCCTGACTTTC. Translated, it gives CASSIRDRGFSGANVLTF.

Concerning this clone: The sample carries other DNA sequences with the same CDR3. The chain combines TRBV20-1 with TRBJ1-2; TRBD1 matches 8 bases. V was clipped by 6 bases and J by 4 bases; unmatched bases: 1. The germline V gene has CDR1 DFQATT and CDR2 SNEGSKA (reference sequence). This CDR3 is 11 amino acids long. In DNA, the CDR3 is TGCAGTGCCACAGGGGGCTATGGCTACACCTTC. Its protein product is CSATGGYGYTF.

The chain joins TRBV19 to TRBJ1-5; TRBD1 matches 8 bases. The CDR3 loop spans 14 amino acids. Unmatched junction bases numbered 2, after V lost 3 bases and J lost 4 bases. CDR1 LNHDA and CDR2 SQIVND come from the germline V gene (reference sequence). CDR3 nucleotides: TGTGCCAGTAGTATCCACAGGGGGAATCAGCCCCAGCATTTT. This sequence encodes CASSIHRGNQPQHF.

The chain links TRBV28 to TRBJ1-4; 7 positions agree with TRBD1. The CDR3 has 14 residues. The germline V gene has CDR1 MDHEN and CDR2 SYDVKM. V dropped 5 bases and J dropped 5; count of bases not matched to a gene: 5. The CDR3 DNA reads TGTGCCAGCAGTCCAGGGGGTGGCAATGAAAAACTGTTTTTT. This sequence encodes CASSPGGGNEKLFF. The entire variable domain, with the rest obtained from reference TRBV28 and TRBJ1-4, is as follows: DVKVTQSSRYLVKRTGEKVFLECVQDMDHENMFWYRQDPGLGLRLIYFSYDVKMKEKGDIPEGYSVSREKKERFSLILESASTNQTSMYLCASSPGGGNEKLFFGSGTQLSVL.

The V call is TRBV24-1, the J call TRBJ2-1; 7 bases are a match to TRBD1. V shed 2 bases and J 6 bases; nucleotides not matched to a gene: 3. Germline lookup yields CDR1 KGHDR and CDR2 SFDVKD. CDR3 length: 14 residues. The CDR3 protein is CATSDSYRGNEQFF. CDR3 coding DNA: TGTGCCACCAGTGATTCCTACAGGGGCAATGAGCAGTTCTTC.

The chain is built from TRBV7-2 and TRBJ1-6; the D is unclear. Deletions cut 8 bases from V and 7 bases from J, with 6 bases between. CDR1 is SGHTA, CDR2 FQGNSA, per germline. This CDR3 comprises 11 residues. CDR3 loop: CASGLNSPLHF. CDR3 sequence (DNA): TGTGCCAGCGGGCTAAATTCACCCCTCCACTTT.

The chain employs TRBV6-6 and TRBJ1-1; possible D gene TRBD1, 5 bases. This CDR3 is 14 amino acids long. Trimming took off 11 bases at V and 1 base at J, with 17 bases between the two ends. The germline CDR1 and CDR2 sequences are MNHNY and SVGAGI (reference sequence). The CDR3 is CAGAGAMENTEAFF. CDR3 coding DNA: TGTGCCGGCGCTGGGGCAATGGAGAACACTGAAGCTTTCTTT.

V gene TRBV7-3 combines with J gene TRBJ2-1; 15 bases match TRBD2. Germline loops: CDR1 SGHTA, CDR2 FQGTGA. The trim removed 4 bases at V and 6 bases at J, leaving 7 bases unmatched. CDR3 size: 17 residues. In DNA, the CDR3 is TGTGCCAGCAGCTCCCCCGGACTAGCGGGAGGGGTCAATGAGCAGTTCTTC. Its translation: CASSSPGLAGGVNEQFF.

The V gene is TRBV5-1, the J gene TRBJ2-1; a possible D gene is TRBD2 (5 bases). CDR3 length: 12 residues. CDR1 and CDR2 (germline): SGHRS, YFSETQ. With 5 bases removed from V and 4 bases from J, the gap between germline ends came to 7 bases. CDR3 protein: CASRRDYNEQFF. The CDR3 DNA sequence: TGCGCCAGCAGACGGGATTACAATGAGCAGTTCTTC.

The CDR3 protein is CASSPRGPNEKLFF. DNA of the CDR3: TGTGCCAGCAGCCCCCGGGGTCCTAATGAAAAACTGTTTTTT. This rearrangement joins TRBV7-9 to TRBJ1-4, with D hard to call. This CDR3 region has 14 residues. The V gene lost 5 bases and the J gene lost 3 bases, with 10 bases spanning the gap. Germline CDR1 is SEHNR and CDR2 is FQNEAQ (reference sequence).

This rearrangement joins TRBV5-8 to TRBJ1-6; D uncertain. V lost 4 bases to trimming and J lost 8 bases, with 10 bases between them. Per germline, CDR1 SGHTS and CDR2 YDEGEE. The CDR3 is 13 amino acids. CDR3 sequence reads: CASSLTRDSPLHF. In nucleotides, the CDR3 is TGTGCCAGCAGCCTCACGCGTGATTCACCCCTCCACTTT.

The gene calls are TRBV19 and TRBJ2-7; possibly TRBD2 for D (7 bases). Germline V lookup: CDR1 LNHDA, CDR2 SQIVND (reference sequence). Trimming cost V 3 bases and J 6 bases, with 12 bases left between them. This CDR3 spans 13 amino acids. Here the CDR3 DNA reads TGTGCCAGTAGTATTCCAGGGGAGGGCGAGCAGTACTTC. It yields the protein CASSIPGEGEQYF. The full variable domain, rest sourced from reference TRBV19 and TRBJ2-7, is DGGITQSPKYLFRKEGQNVTLSCEQNLNHDAMYWYRQDPGQGLRLIYYSQIVNDFQKGDIAEGYSVSREKKESFPLTVTSAQKNPTAFYLCASSIPGEGEQYFGPGTRLTVT.

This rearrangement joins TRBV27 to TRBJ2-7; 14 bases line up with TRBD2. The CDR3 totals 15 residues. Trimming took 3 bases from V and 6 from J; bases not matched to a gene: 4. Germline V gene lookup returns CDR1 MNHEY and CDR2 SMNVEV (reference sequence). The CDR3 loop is CASSLQGLAGAEQYF. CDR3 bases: TGTGCCAGCAGTTTGCAGGGACTAGCGGGAGCCGAGCAGTACTTC.

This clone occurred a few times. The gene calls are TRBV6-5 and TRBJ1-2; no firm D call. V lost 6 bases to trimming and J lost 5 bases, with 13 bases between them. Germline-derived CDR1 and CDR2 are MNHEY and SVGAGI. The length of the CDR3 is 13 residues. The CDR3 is CASRESRVYGYTF. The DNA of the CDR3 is TGTGCCAGCAGGGAGTCGAGAGTTTATGGCTACACCTTC.

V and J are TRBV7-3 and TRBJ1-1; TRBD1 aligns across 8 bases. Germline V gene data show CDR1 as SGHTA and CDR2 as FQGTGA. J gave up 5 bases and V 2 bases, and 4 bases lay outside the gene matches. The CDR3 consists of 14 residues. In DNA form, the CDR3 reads TGTGCCAGCAGCTTATCAGGGGGCGGAACTGAAGCTTTCTTT. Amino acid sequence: CASSLSGGGTEAFF.

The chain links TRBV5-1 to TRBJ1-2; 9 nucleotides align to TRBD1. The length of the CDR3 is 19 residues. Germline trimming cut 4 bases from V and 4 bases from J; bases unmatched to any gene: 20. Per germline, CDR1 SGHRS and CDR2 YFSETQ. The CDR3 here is CASSVTGGASPLTAYGYTF. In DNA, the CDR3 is TGCGCCAGCAGCGTAACAGGGGGCGCGTCCCCTTTGACTGCCTATGGCTACACCTTC.